The TCR beta chain described here comes from a study of T cells in Graves' hyperthyroidism and ophthalmopathy (dated by TCRdb to the late 2010s). Context from the whole study: Peripheral blood was sampled at the time of initial diagnosis, prior to any treatment. TCR V-J signatures able to tell the groups apart were searched for in a discovery cohort of 100 patients, of whom more than 40 had Graves' ophthalmopathy and roughly 59 had stable Graves' hyperthyroidism. Whether ophthalmopathy could be predicted prospectively was tested in an independent validation cohort made up of 18 to 20 hyperthyroidism patients plus 17 patients who later progressed to ophthalmopathy. The approximately 90 discovery patients were randomly split 7:3 into training and test sets. The study also compared thyroid tissue and blood T-cell repertoires from over 5 Graves' hyperthyroidism patients. Once sampling was done, hyperthyroidism patients were given methimazole at a starting dose of 30 mg daily, whereas ophthalmopathy patients were given high-dose intravenous methylprednisolone. TCR Vbeta CDR3 sequencing of approximately 140 peripheral blood samples (around 45 ophthalmopathy, 75 hyperthyroidism and about 17 progressor patients) is reported in the paper. General conclusions and limits of the study: Sample size was not statistically predetermined, and blinding of investigators to group allocation was not performed. In cross-validation, a model built on a 13 V-J signature told ophthalmopathy apart from stable hyperthyroidism with roughly 87% sensitivity and 81% to 82% specificity, and in testing the same model reached 80%/75%. Most expanded thyroid clonotypes (frequency above 0.001) were also found in blood, which suggests that blood repertoires may mirror thyroid immune responses. In validation, progression to ophthalmopathy was predicted by the model with roughly 69% sensitivity and 72.22% specificity, a median of roughly 6.4 months before onset.

Points on this clonotype: Its antigen has not been determined. No base-level quality is on record; no much larger clone is a single base apart.

Stable Graves' hyperthyroidism was defined as the absence of progression to ophthalmopathy over 18 months of follow-up. The hyperthyroidism patients were between 18 and 65 years old and newly diagnosed, with a disease duration of less than 2 months. Exclusion was applied to patients with uncontrolled infections, other autoimmune diseases, pregnancy or lactation. Diagnoses were based on clinical symptoms, serum thyroxine and TRAb, thyroid ultrasound and orbital computed tomography. PBMCs were isolated from about 9 ml of fresh peripheral blood by Ficoll-Paque density gradient centrifugation. Trizol reagent was used to extract total RNA, and RNA quality was then checked on an Agilent 2100 Bioanalyzer. Via the germline V gene (reference sequence), CDR1 is DFQATT and CDR2 SNEGSKA. Including the terminal cysteine and phenylalanine, the CDR3 comprises 13 residues. The retained sequence is limited to the CDR3, 39 bases, with the frame set at the first base. Trimming costs V 0 bases and J 6 bases, and their ends lie 9 bases apart.

TCR beta CDR3 regions were amplified from RNA transcripts. A first-round RT-PCR of the TCR CDR3 used the HTBI primer set with the Qiagen OneStep RT-PCR kit. A second multiplex PCR round built the libraries, followed by size selection and purification. The libraries were sequenced on an Illumina HiSeq2000 using paired-end 100 bp reads. Under the source paper's analysis protocol: SOAPnuke was used to process the raw data, throwing out any read that contained adapters or uncalled bases, had a mean Phred below 15, or lacked an exact constant-primer or identifier match. COPE v1.2.5 was used to merge high-quality paired reads, and clonotypes were defined as unique nucleotide sequences. MiTCR v1.1 was used to align clonotypes to the IMGT TRBV, TRBD and TRBJ reference segments. The analysis was restricted to V-J combinations with a frequency above 0.0001, which together covered 99% to 99.2% of the repertoires. A TCS score was defined as the ratio of F50 (clonal expansion) to E x V (chaos), with BLOSUM62-based TCRdist applied between CDR3 peptides within each V-J. Welch's t-statistics and random forest reduced roughly 500 V-J features to roughly 13, which were used in a naive Bayes classifier (R e1071). TCRdb trimmed the raw reads at Q25, called clones with MiXCR and kept productive beta chains. Each entry is one CDR3 protein sequence, shown with its most common DNA and genes. These V and J calls rely on TCRdb rather than the paper's analysis. This sample comprises around 300,000 distinct CDR3 sequences, roughly 14% of them detected only once. The ten most abundant clones make up about 22% of the sample.

The receptor was derived from a woman aged 30 to 39 with Graves' hyperthyroidism. Sample: blood. The rearrangement joined TRBV20-1 to TRBJ2-1; the D gene identity is not certain. The CDR3 region reads CSARDELPNEQFF. The DNA is as follows: TGCAGTGCTAGAGACGAGCTTCCCAATGAGCAGTTCTTC.